These 7 T cell receptor beta chains were all obtained from the same sample, sequenced in a study of blood T cell repertoires in COVID-19. Method: immunoSEQ multiplex PCR; TCRdb's copy keeps in-frame clones and lacks some. The sample holds under 150,000 clones, 70% to 90% seen once. The sequenced material came from peripheral blood. These receptors were obtained from a woman in her forties or fifties with acute or convalescent COVID-19.

J is TRBJ2-1 and V is TRBV5-1; TRBD1 matches at 7 bases. The CDR3 sequence is 18 residues long. Germline loops: CDR1 SGHRS, CDR2 YFSETQ. J lost 5 bases, V lost 4 bases, and 18 bases had no gene match. The CDR3: CASSHNVNPGQPDNEQFF. For the CDR3, the DNA is TGCGCCAGCAGCCACAACGTTAACCCGGGACAGCCCGACAATGAGCAGTTCTTC.

The rearrangement joins TRBV12-3 or TRBV12-4 to TRBJ1-1, with D perhaps TRBD1 (6 bases). This CDR3 has 13 amino acids. Trimming shortened V by 2 bases and J by 6 bases, and 10 bases separated the two germline ends. CDR3 sequence reads: CASSLLGAAEAFF. CDR3 DNA sequence: TGTGCCAGCAGTTTATTGGGGGCCGCTGAAGCTTTCTTT.

The chain couples TRBV30 to TRBJ1-2; no reliable D call. Trimming took 0 bases from V and 8 from J, leaving 7 bases between them. The germline CDR1 and CDR2 sequences are GTSNPN and SVGIG (reference sequence). The CDR3 runs to 11 residues. The CDR3 is CAWSVRWGYTF. The CDR3 coding sequence is TGTGCCTGGAGTGTACGGTGGGGCTACACCTTC.

The V gene is TRBV10-3, the J gene TRBJ1-2, with TRBD1 identical over 12 bases. The CDR3 loop spans 16 amino acids. Trimming removed 8 bases from V and 3 bases from J; junction bases left unmatched: 10. Germline V gene lookup returns CDR1 ENHRY and CDR2 SYGVKD. In nucleotides, the CDR3 is TGTGCCATCGTTGAGGGACAGGGGGCAAGCGACTATGGCTACACCTTC. Its protein product is CAIVEGQGASDYGYTF.

The chain carries TRBV7-2 and TRBJ1-2; D gene ambiguous. The CDR3 runs 16 residues. The germline V gene has CDR1 SGHTA and CDR2 FQGNSA. Trimming took off 4 bases at V and 4 bases at J, with 19 bases between the two ends. The CDR3 nucleotides are TGTGCCAGCAGCTCCCCCGGGGAGGAGGTCCTCTATGGCTACACCTTC. It yields the protein CASSSPGEEVLYGYTF.

This rearrangement joins TRBV28 to TRBJ1-1; D possibly corresponds to TRBD1 (6 bases). The V and J ends lost 7 bases and 1 base respectively, with 19 bases between them. Germline values: CDR1 MDHEN, CDR2 SYDVKM. CDR3 length: 16 residues. This CDR3 is CASTHPAGAGNTEAFF. In DNA form, the CDR3 reads TGTGCCAGCACCCACCCAGCGGGGGCGGGGAACACTGAAGCTTTCTTT.

This clone was counted a single time. The genes are TRBV7-9 and TRBJ2-2; 10 bases align to TRBD2. In germline, CDR1 is SEHNR, CDR2 FQNEAQ (reference sequence). The CDR3 spans 19 residues. V shed 0 bases, J shed 0 bases, and the junction held 7 bases outside the gene matches. CDR3 protein: CASSLASSSGSSNTGELFF. The CDR3 DNA sequence: TGTGCCAGCAGCTTAGCTTCGTCTAGCGGGAGCTCGAACACCGGGGAGCTGTTTTTT.